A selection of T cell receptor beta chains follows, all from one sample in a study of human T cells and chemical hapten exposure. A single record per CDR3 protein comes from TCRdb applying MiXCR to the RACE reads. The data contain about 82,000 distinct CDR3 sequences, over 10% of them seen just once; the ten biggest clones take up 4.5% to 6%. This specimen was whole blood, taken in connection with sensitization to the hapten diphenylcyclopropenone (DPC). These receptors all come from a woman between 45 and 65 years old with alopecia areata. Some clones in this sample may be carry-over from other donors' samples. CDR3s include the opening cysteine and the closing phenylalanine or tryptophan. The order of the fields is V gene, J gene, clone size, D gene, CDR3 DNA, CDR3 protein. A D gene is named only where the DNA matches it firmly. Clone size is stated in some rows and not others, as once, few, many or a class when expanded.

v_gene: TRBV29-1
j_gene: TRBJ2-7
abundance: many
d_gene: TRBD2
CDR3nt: TGCAGCGTTGGTTGGTCTAGCGGGACCTACGAGCAGTACTTC
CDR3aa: CSVGWSSGTYEQYF

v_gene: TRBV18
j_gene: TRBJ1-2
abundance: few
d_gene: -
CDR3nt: TGTGCCAGCTCACCCCCAGGGAGGGGAACCTATGGCTACACCTTC
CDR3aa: CASSPPGRGTYGYTF

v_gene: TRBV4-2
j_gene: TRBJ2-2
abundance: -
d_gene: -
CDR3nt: TGTGCCAGCAGCCTGTCCGGGAGATGGACCGGGGAGCTGTTTTTT
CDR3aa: CASSLSGRWTGELFF

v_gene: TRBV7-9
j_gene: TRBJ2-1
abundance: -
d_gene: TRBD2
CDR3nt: TGTGCCAGCAGCCCCGGGACTAGCGGATACAATGAGCAGTTCTTC
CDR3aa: CASSPGTSGYNEQFF

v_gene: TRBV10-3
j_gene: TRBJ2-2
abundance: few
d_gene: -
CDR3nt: TGTGCCATCGGCCCGGGGACCGGGGAGCTGTTTTTT
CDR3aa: CAIGPGTGELFF

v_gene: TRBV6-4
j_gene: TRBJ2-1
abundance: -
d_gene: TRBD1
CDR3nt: TGTGCCAGCAGTGAGGGACAGGGAGGGTACAATGAGCAGTTCTTC
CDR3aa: CASSEGQGGYNEQFF

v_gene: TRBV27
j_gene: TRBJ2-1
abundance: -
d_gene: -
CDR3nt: TGTGCCAGTTCGTCCCGACTCGGCTCCTACAATGAGCAGTTCTTC
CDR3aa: CASSSRLGSYNEQFF

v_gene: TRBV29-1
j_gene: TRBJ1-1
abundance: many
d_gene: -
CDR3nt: TGCAGCGTTGAAGGCAAGAACACTGAAGCTTTCTTT
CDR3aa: CSVEGKNTEAFF

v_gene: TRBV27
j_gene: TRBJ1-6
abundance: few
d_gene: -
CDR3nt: TGTGCCAGCAGTAGGACAGAAAATTCACCCCTCCACTTT
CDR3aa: CASSRTENSPLHF

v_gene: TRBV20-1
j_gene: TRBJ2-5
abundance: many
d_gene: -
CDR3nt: TGCAGTGCTACGAGACAAGAGACCCAGTACTTC
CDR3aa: CSATRQETQYF

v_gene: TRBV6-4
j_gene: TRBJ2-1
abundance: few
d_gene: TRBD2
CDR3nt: TGTGCCAGCAGAATAGCGGGAGGGCCCATTTCTGAGCAGTTCTTC
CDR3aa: CASRIAGGPISEQFF

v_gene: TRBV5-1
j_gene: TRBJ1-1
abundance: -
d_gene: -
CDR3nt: TGCGCCAGCAGCCCAGGGGATCGGGGTGCTGAAGCTTTCTTT
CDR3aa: CASSPGDRGAEAFF

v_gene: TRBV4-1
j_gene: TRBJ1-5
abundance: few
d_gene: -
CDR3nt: TGCGCCAGCAGCGGGAATTCGGGCAATCAGCCCCAGCATTTT
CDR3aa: CASSGNSGNQPQHF

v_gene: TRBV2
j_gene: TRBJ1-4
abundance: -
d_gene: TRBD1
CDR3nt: TGTGCCAGCAGTTGGGACAGACCTAATGAAAAACTGTTTTTT
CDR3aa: CASSWDRPNEKLFF

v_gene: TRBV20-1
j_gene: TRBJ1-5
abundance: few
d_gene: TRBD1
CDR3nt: TGCAGTGCCGGGACAGCTCAGCCCCAGCATTTT
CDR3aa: CSAGTAQPQHF

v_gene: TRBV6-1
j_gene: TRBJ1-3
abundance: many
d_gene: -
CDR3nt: TGTGCCAGCAGTGAAGCAGGCCTTCGGGCAGGAAACACCATATATTTT
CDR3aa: CASSEAGLRAGNTIYF

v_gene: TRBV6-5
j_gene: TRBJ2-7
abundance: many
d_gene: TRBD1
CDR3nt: TGTGCCAGCAGTTCCCACATTACAGGGGGGATCGTCGAGCAGTACTTC
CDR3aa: CASSSHITGGIVEQYF

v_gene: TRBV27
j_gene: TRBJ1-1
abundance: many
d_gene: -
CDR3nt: TGTGCCAGCAGTTTGTACAAGAACACTGAAGCTTTCTTT
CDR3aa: CASSLYKNTEAFF

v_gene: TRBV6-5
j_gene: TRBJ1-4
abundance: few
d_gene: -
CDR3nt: TGTGCCAGCAGTTACTCTCGGATTAATAATGAAAAACTGTTTTTT
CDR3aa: CASSYSRINNEKLFF

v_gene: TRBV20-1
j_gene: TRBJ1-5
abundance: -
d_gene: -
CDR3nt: TGCAGTGCTAGAGACAGGGGCACTCAGCCCCAGCATTTT
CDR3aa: CSARDRGTQPQHF

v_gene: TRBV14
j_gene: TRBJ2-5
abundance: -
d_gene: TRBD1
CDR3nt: TGTGCCAGCAGCCACGGAACAGGGGAAGAGACCCAGTACTTC
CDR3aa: CASSHGTGEETQYF

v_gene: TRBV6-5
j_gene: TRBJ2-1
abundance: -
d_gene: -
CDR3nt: TGTGCCAGCAGTAGGGGGGTAGCGGAGCAGTTCTTC
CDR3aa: CASSRGVAEQFF

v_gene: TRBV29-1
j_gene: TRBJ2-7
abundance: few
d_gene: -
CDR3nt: TGCAGCGTTGAAGCAAGCGGTAACTACGAGCAGTACTTC
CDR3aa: CSVEASGNYEQYF

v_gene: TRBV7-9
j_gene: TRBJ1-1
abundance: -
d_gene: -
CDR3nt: TGTGCCAGCAGCTTGACCGCGGAACCGAACACTGAAGCTTTCTTT
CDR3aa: CASSLTAEPNTEAFF

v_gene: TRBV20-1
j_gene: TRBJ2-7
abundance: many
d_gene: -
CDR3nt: TGCAGTGCTAGAGTTATCTACGAGCAGTACTTC
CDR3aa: CSARVIYEQYF

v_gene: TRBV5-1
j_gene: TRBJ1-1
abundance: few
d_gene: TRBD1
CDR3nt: TGCGCCAGCAGCTGGGACAGGGCGAACACTGAAGCTTTCTTT
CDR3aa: CASSWDRANTEAFF

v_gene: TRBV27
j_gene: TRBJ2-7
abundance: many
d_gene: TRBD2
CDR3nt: TGTGCCAGCAGTCCAGAGTATAGCGGGAGGGACTACGAGCAGTACTTC
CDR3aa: CASSPEYSGRDYEQYF

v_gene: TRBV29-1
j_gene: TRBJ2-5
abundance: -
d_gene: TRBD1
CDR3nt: TGCAGCGTAGACGAACAGGGGGCTGAGACCCAGTACTTC
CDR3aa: CSVDEQGAETQYF

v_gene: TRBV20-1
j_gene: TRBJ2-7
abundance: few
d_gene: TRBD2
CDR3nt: TGCAGTGCTGAGCGGGAGGGCCGCGGCGAGCAGTACTTC
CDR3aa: CSAEREGRGEQYF

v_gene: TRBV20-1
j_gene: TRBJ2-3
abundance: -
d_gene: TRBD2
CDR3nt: TGCAGTGCTTACATATCGGGGGGAGATACGCAGTATTTT
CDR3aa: CSAYISGGDTQYF

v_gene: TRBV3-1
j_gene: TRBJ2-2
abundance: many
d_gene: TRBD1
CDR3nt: TGTGCCAGCACGGCCTGGACAGGGCGGACCGGGGAGCTGTTTTTT
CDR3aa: CASTAWTGRTGELFF

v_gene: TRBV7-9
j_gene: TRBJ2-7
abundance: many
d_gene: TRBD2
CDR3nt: TGTGCCAGCAGCCCCTCCCCGCTAGCGGGAGTGGGCGAGCAGTACTTC
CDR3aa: CASSPSPLAGVGEQYF

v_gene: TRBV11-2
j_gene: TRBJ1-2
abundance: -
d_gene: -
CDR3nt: TGTGCCAGCAGCTTAGATACCCCTAACTATGGCTACACCTTC
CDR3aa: CASSLDTPNYGYTF

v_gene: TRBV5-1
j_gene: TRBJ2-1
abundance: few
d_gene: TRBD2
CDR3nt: TGCGCCAGCAGCCCCCGACTAGCGCGGGGAAAGGGAAATGAGCAGTTCTTC
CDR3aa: CASSPRLARGKGNEQFF

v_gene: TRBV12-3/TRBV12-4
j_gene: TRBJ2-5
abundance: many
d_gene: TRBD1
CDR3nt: TGTGCCAGCAGTGGAGGGACAGGGGGCATCGGGACCCAGTACTTC
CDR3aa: CASSGGTGGIGTQYF

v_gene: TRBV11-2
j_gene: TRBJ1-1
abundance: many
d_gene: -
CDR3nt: TGTGCCAGCAGCTCAGTTCGTGAGAACACTGAAGCTTTCTTT
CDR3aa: CASSSVRENTEAFF

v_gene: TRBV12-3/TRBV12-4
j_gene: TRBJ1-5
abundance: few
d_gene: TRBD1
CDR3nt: TGTGCCAGCAGTCGACAGGGGAGATTAAATCAGCCCCAGCATTTT
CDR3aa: CASSRQGRLNQPQHF

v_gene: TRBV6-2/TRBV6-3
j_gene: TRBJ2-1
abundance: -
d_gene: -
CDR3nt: TGTGCCAGCAGACCCTCGTCCAGGGGGGGGTACAATGAGCAGTTCTTC
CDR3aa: CASRPSSRGGYNEQFF

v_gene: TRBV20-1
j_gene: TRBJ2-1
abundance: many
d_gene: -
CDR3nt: TGCAGTGCTAGAGACCCCGGGGCCAACAATGAGCAGTTCTTC
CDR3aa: CSARDPGANNEQFF

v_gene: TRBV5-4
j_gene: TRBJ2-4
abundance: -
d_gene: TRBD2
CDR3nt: TGTGCCAGCAGCGAGGGACTAGCGGGGGCGGGAGACATTCAGTACTTC
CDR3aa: CASSEGLAGAGDIQYF